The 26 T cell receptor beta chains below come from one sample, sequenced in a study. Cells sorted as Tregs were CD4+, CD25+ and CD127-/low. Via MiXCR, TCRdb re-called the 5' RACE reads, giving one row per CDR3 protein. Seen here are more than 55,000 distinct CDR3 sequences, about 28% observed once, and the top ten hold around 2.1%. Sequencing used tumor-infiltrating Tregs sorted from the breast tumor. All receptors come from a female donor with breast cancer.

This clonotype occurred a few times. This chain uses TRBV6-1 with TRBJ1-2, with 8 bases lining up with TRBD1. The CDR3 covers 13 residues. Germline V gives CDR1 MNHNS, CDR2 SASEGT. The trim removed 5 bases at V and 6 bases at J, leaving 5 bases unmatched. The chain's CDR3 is CASSIDRGDGYTF. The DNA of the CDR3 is TGTGCCAGCAGTATCGACAGGGGTGATGGCTACACCTTC.

The CDR3 reads CASTKKGRDNPINSYEQYF. The DNA for the CDR3 is TGTGCCAGCACCAAGAAGGGTCGGGACAACCCAATTAACTCCTACGAGCAGTACTTC. The chain recombines TRBV2 with TRBJ2-7; possibly TRBD1 for D (6 bases). The V gene lost 7 bases and the J gene lost 0 bases, with 28 bases spanning the gap. Germline CDR1 SNHLY, CDR2 FYNNEI. There are 19 residues in the CDR3.

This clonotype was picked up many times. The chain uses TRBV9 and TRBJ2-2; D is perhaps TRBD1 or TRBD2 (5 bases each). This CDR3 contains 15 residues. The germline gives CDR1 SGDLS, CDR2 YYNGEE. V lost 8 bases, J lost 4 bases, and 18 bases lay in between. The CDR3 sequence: CASSEVGAGTGELFF. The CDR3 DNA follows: TGTGCCAGTAGTGAAGTCGGGGCGGGCACCGGGGAGCTGTTTTTT.

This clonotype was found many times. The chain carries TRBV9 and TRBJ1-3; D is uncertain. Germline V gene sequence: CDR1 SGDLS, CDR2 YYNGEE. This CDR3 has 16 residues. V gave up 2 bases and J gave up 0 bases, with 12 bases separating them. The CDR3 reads CASSVRPGHSGNTIYF. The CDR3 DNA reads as TGTGCCAGCAGCGTCCGACCCGGCCACTCTGGAAACACCATATATTTT.

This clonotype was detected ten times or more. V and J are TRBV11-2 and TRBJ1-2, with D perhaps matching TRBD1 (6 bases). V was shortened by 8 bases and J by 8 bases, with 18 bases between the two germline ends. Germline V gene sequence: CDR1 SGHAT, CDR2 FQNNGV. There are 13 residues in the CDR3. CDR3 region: CASSQLQGGGYTF. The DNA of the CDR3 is TGTGCCAGCTCACAACTACAGGGTGGCGGCTACACCTTC.

The CDR3 loop reads CASSLTGTDTEKLFF. CDR3 in DNA: TGTGCCAGCTCACTCACCGGGACGGATACGGAAAAACTGTTTTTT. The chain employs TRBV18 and TRBJ1-4; TRBD1 is a possible D gene (5 bases). V dropped 4 bases and J dropped 8 bases, with 17 bases sitting between them. CDR1 KGHSH and CDR2 LQKENI come from the germline V gene. This CDR3 comprises 15 residues.

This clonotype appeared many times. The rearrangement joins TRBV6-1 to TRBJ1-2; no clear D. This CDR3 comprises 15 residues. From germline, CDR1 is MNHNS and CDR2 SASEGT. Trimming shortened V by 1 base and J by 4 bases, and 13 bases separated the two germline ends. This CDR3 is CASSEGVTLLYGYTF. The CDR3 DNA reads TGTGCCAGCAGTGAAGGCGTCACCTTACTCTATGGCTACACCTTC.

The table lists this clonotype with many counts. The CDR3 DNA is TGTGCCAGCAGCTACGGGTATCTTGGGGAGCAGTACTTC. The encoded protein is CASSYGYLGEQYF. V gene TRBV7-2 combines with J gene TRBJ2-7; D ambiguous. Trimming removed 4 bases at V and 7 bases at J, with 14 bases between. Germline values: CDR1 SGHTA, CDR2 FQGNSA. The CDR3 contains 13 residues.

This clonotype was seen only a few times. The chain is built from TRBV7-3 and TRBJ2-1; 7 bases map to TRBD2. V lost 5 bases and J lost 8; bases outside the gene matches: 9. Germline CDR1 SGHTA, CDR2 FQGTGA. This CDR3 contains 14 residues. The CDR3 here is CASSPRTSHYEQFF. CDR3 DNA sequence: TGTGCCAGCAGCCCAAGGACTAGTCACTATGAGCAGTTCTTC.

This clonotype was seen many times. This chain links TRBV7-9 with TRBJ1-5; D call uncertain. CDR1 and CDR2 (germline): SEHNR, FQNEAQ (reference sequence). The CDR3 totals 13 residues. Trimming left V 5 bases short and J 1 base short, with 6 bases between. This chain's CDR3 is CASSQDSNQPQHF. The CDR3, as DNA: TGTGCCAGCAGCCAAGACAGCAATCAGCCCCAGCATTTT.

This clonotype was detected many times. CDR3 loop: CASQAQLAGGYGEQFF. DNA of the CDR3: TGTGCCAGCCAGGCCCAGCTAGCGGGGGGGTATGGTGAGCAGTTCTTC. The chain combines TRBV12-3 or TRBV12-4 with TRBJ2-1; 12 bases line up with TRBD2. The CDR3 totals 16 residues. The V gene end was trimmed by 8 bases and the J gene end by 9 bases; junction bases not matched to a gene: 14.

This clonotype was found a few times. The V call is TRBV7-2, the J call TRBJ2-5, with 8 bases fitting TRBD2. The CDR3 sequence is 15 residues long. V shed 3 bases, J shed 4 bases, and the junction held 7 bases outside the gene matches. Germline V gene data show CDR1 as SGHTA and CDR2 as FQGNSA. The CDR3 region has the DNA TGTGCCAGCAGCTTCCCGAGCGGGGGACCAGAGACCCAGTACTTC. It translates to CASSFPSGGPETQYF.

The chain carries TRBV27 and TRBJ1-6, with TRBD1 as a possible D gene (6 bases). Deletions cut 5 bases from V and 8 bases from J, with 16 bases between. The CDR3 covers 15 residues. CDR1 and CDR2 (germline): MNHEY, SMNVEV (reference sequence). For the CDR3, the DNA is TGTGCCAGCAGTCTTTCCTGGACAGCCGATTCACCCCTCCACTTT. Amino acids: CASSLSWTADSPLHF.

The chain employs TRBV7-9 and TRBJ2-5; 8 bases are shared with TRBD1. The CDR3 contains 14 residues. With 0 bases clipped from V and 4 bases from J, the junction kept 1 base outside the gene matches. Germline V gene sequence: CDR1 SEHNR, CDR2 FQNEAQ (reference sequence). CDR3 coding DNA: TGTGCCAGCAGCTTAGCGGGGACAGGAGAGACCCAGTACTTC. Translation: CASSLAGTGETQYF.

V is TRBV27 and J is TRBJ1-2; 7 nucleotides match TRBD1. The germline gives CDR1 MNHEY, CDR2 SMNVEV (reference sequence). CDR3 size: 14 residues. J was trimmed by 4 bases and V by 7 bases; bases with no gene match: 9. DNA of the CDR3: TGTGCCAGCATCTCCCCGGGACAGCTCTATGGCTACACCTTC. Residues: CASISPGQLYGYTF.

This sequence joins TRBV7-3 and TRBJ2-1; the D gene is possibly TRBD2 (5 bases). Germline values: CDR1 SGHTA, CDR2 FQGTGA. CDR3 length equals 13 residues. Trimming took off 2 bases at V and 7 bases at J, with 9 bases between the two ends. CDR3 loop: CASSLGWENEQFF. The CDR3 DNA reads TGTGCCAGCAGCTTAGGGTGGGAGAATGAGCAGTTCTTC.

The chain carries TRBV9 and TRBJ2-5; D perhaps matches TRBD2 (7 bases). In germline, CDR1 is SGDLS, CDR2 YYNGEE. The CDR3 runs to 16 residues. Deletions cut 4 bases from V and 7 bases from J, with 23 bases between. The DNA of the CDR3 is TGTGCCAGCAGCCTCCTGGGGGGGGCTCACGAGGGGACCCAGTACTTC. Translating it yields CASSLLGGAHEGTQYF.

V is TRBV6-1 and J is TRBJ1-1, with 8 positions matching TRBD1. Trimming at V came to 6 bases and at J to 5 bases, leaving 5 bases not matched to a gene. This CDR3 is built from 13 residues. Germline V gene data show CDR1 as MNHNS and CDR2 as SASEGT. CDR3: CASSQQGGTEAFF. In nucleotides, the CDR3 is TGTGCCAGCAGCCAACAGGGGGGGACTGAAGCTTTCTTT.

As DNA, the CDR3 is TGTGCCAGTCTCCGCAGGACTAGCGGGGAAGAGACCCAGTACTTC. This gives the protein CASLRRTSGEETQYF. V gene TRBV2 combines with J gene TRBJ2-5, with 12 bases that match TRBD2. The CDR3 sequence is 15 residues long. V was pared by 9 bases and J by 3 bases, with 8 bases of the junction left unmatched. Looked up from germline, CDR1 is SNHLY and CDR2 is FYNNEI.

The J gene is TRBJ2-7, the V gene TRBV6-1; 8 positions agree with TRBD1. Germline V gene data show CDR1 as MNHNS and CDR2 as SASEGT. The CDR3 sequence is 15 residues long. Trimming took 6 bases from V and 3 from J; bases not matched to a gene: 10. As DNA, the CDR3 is TGTGCCAGCAGGGACCGGACAGGGTCCAACTACGAGCAGTACTTC. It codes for CASRDRTGSNYEQYF.

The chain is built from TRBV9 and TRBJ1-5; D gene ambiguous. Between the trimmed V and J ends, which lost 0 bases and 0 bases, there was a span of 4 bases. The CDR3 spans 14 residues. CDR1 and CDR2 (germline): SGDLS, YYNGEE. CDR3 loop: CASSVGGSNQPQHF. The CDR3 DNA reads TGTGCCAGCAGCGTAGGCGGTAGCAATCAGCCCCAGCATTTT.

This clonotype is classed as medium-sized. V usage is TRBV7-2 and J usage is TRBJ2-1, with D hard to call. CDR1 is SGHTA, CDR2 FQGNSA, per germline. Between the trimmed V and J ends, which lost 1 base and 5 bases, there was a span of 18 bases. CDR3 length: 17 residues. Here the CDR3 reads CASSLVAWALGDNEQFF. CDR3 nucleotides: TGTGCCAGCAGCTTAGTTGCGTGGGCGCTCGGTGACAATGAGCAGTTCTTC.

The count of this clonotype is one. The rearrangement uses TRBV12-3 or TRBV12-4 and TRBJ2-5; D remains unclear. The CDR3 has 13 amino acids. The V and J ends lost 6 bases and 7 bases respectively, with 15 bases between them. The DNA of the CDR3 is TGTGCCAGCAGCCCTTCCCAGTTCGGGACCCAGTACTTC. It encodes CASSPSQFGTQYF.

CDR3 DNA sequence: TGTGCCAGCAGTTCCTCGGGACTAGCGGGAACCAGCAATGAGCAGTTCTTC. Translated: CASSSSGLAGTSNEQFF. The chain carries TRBV6-2 or TRBV6-3 and TRBJ2-1, with TRBD2 identical over 13 bases. Germline CDR1 reads MNHEY; CDR2 reads SVGEGT. This CDR3 has 17 residues. V was clipped by 4 bases and J by 6 bases; unmatched bases: 9.

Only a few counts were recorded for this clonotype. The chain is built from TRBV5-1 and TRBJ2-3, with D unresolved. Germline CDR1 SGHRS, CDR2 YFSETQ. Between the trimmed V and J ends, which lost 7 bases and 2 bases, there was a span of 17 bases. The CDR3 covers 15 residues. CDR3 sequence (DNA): TGCGCCAGCCAACTGGAAGACGGAGACACAGATACGCAGTATTTT. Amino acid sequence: CASQLEDGDTDTQYF.

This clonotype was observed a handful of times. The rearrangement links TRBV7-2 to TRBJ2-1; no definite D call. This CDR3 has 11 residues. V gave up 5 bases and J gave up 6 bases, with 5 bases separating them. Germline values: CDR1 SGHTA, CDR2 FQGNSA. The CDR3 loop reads CASSRINEQFF. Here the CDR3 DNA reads TGTGCCAGCAGCCGCATCAATGAGCAGTTCTTC.